This T cell receptor (beta chain) was retrieved from a study of blood T cells in healthy people across ages. Study observations and caveats: The study could not conclusively compare naive and antigen-experienced cells, given its unsorted PBMCs.

Through a sample-barcoded 5' primer and a J-beta primer mix, a second PCR was run for roughly 6 to 11 cycles. TCRdb reprocessed the 5' RACE reads via MiXCR and lists one record per CDR3 protein. Of 750,000 to 950,000 distinct CDR3 sequences listed, 25% to 30% were seen once; the top ten hold about 10%. This clonotype was detected only once. Its antigen is as yet unknown. This may be a read error, as it is one base from a much larger clone. Separately, the same data were catalogued under a study of T cells of mothers and their children. From that report: Whatever RNA was extracted went entirely into cDNA synthesis, at around 1.6 ug per 15 ul.

This receptor was taken from a woman aged 35 to 49 in good health. The sequenced material came from blood.

This CDR3 reads CASSDDNEDDEQFF. CDR3 nucleotide sequence: TGTGCCAGCAGCGACGATAATGAGGACGATGAGCAGTTCTTC. The V and J genes are TRBV7-3 and TRBJ2-1; unclear D gene. CDR1 and CDR2 (germline): SGHTA, FQGTGA. The ends were cut back, 5 bases at V and 8 bases at J, with 16 bases in the middle. This CDR3 region has 14 residues.